Presented here are 10 T cell receptor beta chains from one specimen sequenced in a study of blood T cell repertoires in COVID-19. Libraries were prepared by immunoSEQ multiplex PCR; TCRdb keeps only in-frame clonotypes and omits some of them. The data contain fewer than 300,000 clones, around 82% of them singletons. The material sequenced was peripheral blood. All receptors come from a person aged 70 to 85 with COVID-19, enrolled during active disease.

This clone was seen a few times. The chain combines TRBV5-5 with TRBJ1-6; D call uncertain. This CDR3 has 18 amino acids. CDR1 is SGHKS and CDR2 is YYEKEE in the germline V gene (reference sequence). V dropped 3 bases and J dropped 5 bases, with 21 bases sitting between them. The CDR3 loop reads CASSSLLSWAKNNSPLHF. As DNA, the CDR3 is TGTGCCAGCAGCTCACTTCTGTCTTGGGCGAAGAATAATTCACCCCTCCACTTT.

This clone was picked up one time. This chain uses TRBV25-1 with TRBJ1-6; a possible D gene is TRBD1 (6 bases). The germline CDR1 and CDR2 sequences are MGHDK and SYGVNS. CDR3 length equals 16 residues. Trimming shortened V by 3 bases and J by 8 bases, and 17 bases separated the two germline ends. The CDR3 reads CASSESGASYYSPLHF. DNA for the CDR3: TGTGCCAGCAGTGAGTCAGGGGCCAGTTATTATTCACCCCTCCACTTT. The variable domain in full, with the rest retrieved from reference TRBV25-1 and TRBJ1-6, is EADIYQTPRYLVIGTGKKITLECSQTMGHDKMYWYQQDPGMELHLIHYSYGVNSTEKGDLSSESTVSRIRTEHFPLTLESARPSHTSQYLCASSESGASYYSPLHFGNGTRLTVT.

The chain links TRBV4-1 to TRBJ2-4, with 7 bases lining up with TRBD2. This CDR3 region has 16 residues. The J segment lost 3 bases and the V segment lost 0 bases, leaving 5 bases of the junction unmatched. Looked up from germline, CDR1 is MGHRA and CDR2 is YSYEKL. The CDR3 reads CASSQEGTGGKNIQYF. As DNA, the CDR3 is TGCGCCAGCAGCCAAGAGGGGACGGGGGGCAAAAACATTCAGTACTTC.

The genes are TRBV18 and TRBJ2-7; TRBD2 agrees at 10 bases. The V segment lost 6 bases and the J segment 5 bases; nucleotides outside the gene matches: 7. The CDR3 contains 14 residues. Germline loops: CDR1 KGHSH, CDR2 LQKENI. The CDR3 reads CASSPTSGDDEQYF. The DNA of the CDR3 is TGTGCCAGCTCTCCCACTAGCGGGGATGACGAGCAGTACTTC.

This chain joins TRBV7-9 and TRBJ1-2, with 7 bases matching TRBD1. The CDR3 covers 15 residues. Germline CDR1 reads SEHNR; CDR2 reads FQNEAQ (reference sequence). V gave up 5 bases and J gave up 0 bases; unmatched junction bases: 6. CDR3 in DNA: TGTGCCAGCAGCACGGGACAGAAACCTAACTATGGCTACACCTTC. It specifies CASSTGQKPNYGYTF. The full variable domain, in which reference TRBV7-9 and TRBJ1-2 provide the parts outside the CDR3, is DTGVSQNPRHKITKRGQNVTFRCDPISEHNRLYWYRQTLGQGPEFLTYFQNEAQLEKSRLLSDRFSAERPKGSFSTLEIQRTEQGDSAMYLCASSTGQKPNYGYTFGSGTRLTVV.

This clone showed up just once. The chain couples TRBV29-1 to TRBJ2-1; 7 bases match TRBD1. CDR1 and CDR2 (germline): SQVTM, ANQGSEA. The CDR3 has 15 amino acids. The J segment lost 0 bases and the V segment lost 5 bases, leaving 7 bases of the junction unmatched. CDR3 DNA: TGCAGCGTTCGCGTGGGACAGAGCTCCTACAATGAGCAGTTCTTC. It encodes CSVRVGQSSYNEQFF.

The rearrangement links TRBV7-2 to TRBJ1-6, with D unclear. The CDR3 has 12 residues. The V and J ends lost 10 bases and 10 bases respectively, with 14 bases between them. CDR1 is SGHTA and CDR2 is FQGNSA in the germline V gene. CDR3 nucleotides: TGTGCCATCTCTGCGAGGAGCTCACCCCTCCACTTT. Protein product: CAISARSSPLHF.

This rearrangement joins TRBV6-1 to TRBJ1-5, with TRBD1 identical over 7 bases. The CDR3 sequence is 15 residues long. The V and J ends lost 2 bases and 5 bases, in that order; junction bases with no gene match: 6. Germline V gene sequence: CDR1 MNHNS, CDR2 SASEGT. The CDR3 region has the DNA TGTGCCAGCAGTGAATGGGGTGGGACAGATCAGCCCCAGCATTTT. The encoded protein is CASSEWGGTDQPQHF.

The rearrangement links TRBV4-3 to TRBJ2-7; 7 bases fit TRBD1. J lost 1 base, V lost 4 bases, and 7 bases had no gene match. CDR1 is LGHNA and CDR2 is YSLEER in the germline V gene. There are 15 residues in the CDR3. The CDR3, as DNA: TGCGCCAGCAGCCCATCGACAGGGCAGTCCTACGAGCAGTACTTC. This encodes CASSPSTGQSYEQYF.

J is TRBJ2-1 and V is TRBV19; tentatively, D is TRBD1 (5 bases). Per the germline V gene, CDR1 is LNHDA and CDR2 is SQIVND (reference sequence). CDR3 length: 16 amino acids. Between the trimmed V and J ends, which lost 6 bases and 1 base, there was a span of 16 bases. The DNA for the CDR3 is TGTGCCAGTAGGCCGCCTGGGGCAGAGTCCTACAATGAGCAGTTCTTC. Encoded protein: CASRPPGAESYNEQFF.